These 2 T cell receptor beta chains were sequenced from one sample in a study of blood T cell dynamics during melanoma immunotherapy. Profiling relied on immunoSEQ multiplex PCR, and the TCRdb table lists in-frame clones only, not all of them. The sample consists of some 5,900 clones, approximately 84% of them appearing once. Time point in this sample: week 3, after first cycle of checkpoint inhibitor. Here the sequenced sample was blood, taken from a patient treated with checkpoint blockade. These receptor sequences come from a human donor with melanoma.

This CDR3 is CASSLGQLNEKLFF. Here the CDR3 DNA reads TGTGCCAGCAGCTTAGGACAGCTTAATGAAAAACTGTTTTTT. The chain recombines TRBV7-9 with TRBJ1-4, with D perhaps TRBD1 (5 bases). Trimming shortened V by 1 base and J by 4 bases, and 7 bases separated the two germline ends. The CDR3 runs to 14 residues. Per germline, CDR1 SEHNR and CDR2 FQNEAQ (reference sequence).

The chain employs TRBV25-1 and TRBJ2-7; 9 nucleotides align to TRBD1. The CDR3 extends over 15 amino acids. V shed 4 bases, J shed 5 bases, and the junction held 9 bases outside the gene matches. Germline loops: CDR1 MGHDK, CDR2 SYGVNS. The CDR3 loop reads CASSGYGTGIHEQYF. The CDR3 nucleotides are TGTGCCAGCAGTGGATACGGGACAGGGATCCACGAGCAGTACTTC.